One and the same sample provided the 32 T cell receptor beta chains below, sequenced in a study of cytotoxic CD8 clonotypes in ibrutinib-treated CLL. The assay was immunoSEQ multiplex PCR, and TCRdb's table has in-frame clones only and misses some. The sample has 20,000 or so clones; around 85% are singletons. The sample in question was PBMCs, obtained before ibrutinib treatment. The receptors were sampled from a human donor with chronic lymphocytic leukemia.

V gene TRBV19 combines with J gene TRBJ2-1; 7 nucleotides agree with TRBD1. Trimming at V came to 4 bases and at J to 7 bases, leaving 4 bases not matched to a gene. CDR3 size: 13 residues. In germline, CDR1 is LNHDA, CDR2 SQIVND (reference sequence). The CDR3 sequence is CASSTQTGNEQFF. The CDR3 DNA reads as TGTGCCAGTAGTACCCAGACAGGGAATGAGCAGTTCTTC.

The rearrangement uses TRBV28 and TRBJ1-5; D gene ambiguous. Germline-derived CDR1 and CDR2 are MDHEN and SYDVKM. The CDR3 length is 12 residues. The ends were cut back, 8 bases at V and 0 bases at J, with 5 bases in the middle. CDR3: CASWYSNQPQHF. The CDR3 coding sequence is TGTGCCAGCTGGTATAGCAATCAGCCCCAGCATTTT.

V gene TRBV14 combines with J gene TRBJ2-3; 10 bases fit TRBD1. The CDR3 runs 15 residues. The V gene's germline CDR1 is SGHDN and CDR2 FVKESK. The V gene end was trimmed by 2 bases and the J gene end by 4 bases; junction bases not matched to a gene: 3. The CDR3 region is CASSQTTGGADTQYF. In DNA form, the CDR3 reads TGTGCCAGCAGCCAAACGACAGGGGGCGCAGATACGCAGTATTTT.

The chain recombines TRBV6-5 with TRBJ1-1, with TRBD1 as a possible D gene (5 bases). Per germline, CDR1 MNHEY and CDR2 SVGAGI. This CDR3 contains 15 residues. V was trimmed by 2 bases and J by 3 bases, leaving 13 bases between them. The CDR3 sequence is CASSYEFGGDTEAFF. The DNA for the CDR3 is TGTGCCAGCAGTTACGAGTTCGGGGGGGACACTGAAGCTTTCTTT.

The rearrangement uses TRBV4-2 and TRBJ2-5; tentative D call: TRBD2 (6 bases). Trimming cost V 4 bases and J 1 base, with 10 bases left between them. The CDR3 is made up of 14 amino acids. From germline, CDR1 is LGHNA and CDR2 YNFKEQ. Written as DNA, the CDR3 is TGTGCCAGCAGCCTGGGAGGCAGCCAAGAGACCCAGTACTTC. Its protein product is CASSLGGSQETQYF.

The V call is TRBV7-8, the J call TRBJ2-4; 7 bases fit TRBD1. CDR1 SGHVS and CDR2 FQNEAQ come from the germline V gene. This CDR3 is 17 amino acids long. The ends lost 1 base at V and 6 bases at J; junction bases unmatched: 12. The CDR3 loop reads CASSLDTIGGETNIQYF. In DNA, the CDR3 is TGTGCCAGCAGCTTAGATACTATAGGGGGCGAGACAAACATTCAGTACTTC.

This clone appeared a few times. The J gene is TRBJ2-7, the V gene TRBV4-3, with 10 positions matching TRBD1. This CDR3 is 16 amino acids long. Unmatched junction bases numbered 9, after V lost 4 bases and J lost 3 bases. CDR1 and CDR2 from the germline V gene are LGHNA and YSLEER. The CDR3 loop is CASSPSFGTGDYEQYF. The CDR3, as DNA: TGCGCCAGCAGCCCCTCGTTCGGGACAGGGGACTACGAGCAGTACTTC.

The rearrangement links TRBV18 to TRBJ2-1, with 13 nucleotides matching TRBD2. V gave up 2 bases and J gave up 6 bases; unmatched junction bases: 1. Germline V gene lookup returns CDR1 KGHSH and CDR2 LQKENI. This CDR3 comprises 15 residues. This chain's CDR3 is CASSPTSGGVNEQFF. Written as DNA, the CDR3 is TGTGCCAGCTCACCAACTAGCGGGGGGGTCAATGAGCAGTTCTTC.

V is TRBV5-1 and J is TRBJ1-1; 7 bases agree with TRBD1. The V gene's germline CDR1 is SGHRS and CDR2 YFSETQ. J was trimmed by 4 bases and V by 4 bases; bases with no gene match: 7. The CDR3 sequence is 14 residues long. The CDR3 region is CASSVTGSGTEAFF. The DNA for the CDR3 is TGCGCCAGCAGCGTGACAGGGAGTGGCACTGAAGCTTTCTTT.

The V and J genes are TRBV18 and TRBJ2-3; tentative D call: TRBD2 (6 bases). Looked up from germline, CDR1 is KGHSH and CDR2 is LQKENI. The CDR3 sequence is 16 residues long. V was trimmed by 6 bases and J by 2 bases, leaving 18 bases between them. CDR3 sequence (DNA): TGTGCCAGCTCCCCCCTTGGTGGAGGGGTCACAGATACGCAGTATTTT. Amino acids: CASSPLGGGVTDTQYF.

The J gene is TRBJ2-7, the V gene TRBV6-6; maybe TRBD1 (6 bases). V gave up 4 bases and J gave up 3 bases, with 16 bases separating them. The CDR3 runs 15 residues. Germline V lookup: CDR1 MNHNY, CDR2 SVGAGI (reference sequence). CDR3 in amino acids: CASSSGTMIIYEQYF. As DNA, the CDR3 is TGTGCCAGCAGTTCCGGGACAATGATCATCTACGAGCAGTACTTC.

In nucleotides, the CDR3 is TGTGCCAGCAGCTTCTCCTGGGGCCAAGAGACCCAGTACTTC. It specifies CASSFSWGQETQYF. The chain carries TRBV7-9 and TRBJ2-5; the D is unclear. Germline V CDR1 and CDR2: SEHNR, FQNEAQ (reference sequence). There are 14 residues in the CDR3. V lost 3 bases, J lost 1 base, and 9 bases lay in between.

This chain joins TRBV11-2 and TRBJ2-7; D is undetermined. V was shortened by 1 base and J by 2 bases, with 9 bases between the two germline ends. The CDR3 runs to 14 residues. CDR1 is SGHAT, CDR2 FQNNGV, per germline. The CDR3 bases are TGTGCCAGCAGCTTAGCGGTGGGAACCTACGAGCAGTACTTC. This translates into CASSLAVGTYEQYF.

In this sample, this clone turned up once. The rearrangement uses TRBV7-2 and TRBJ2-1; 12 nucleotides align to TRBD2. J lost 9 bases, V lost 5 bases, and 5 bases had no gene match. Looked up from germline, CDR1 is SGHTA and CDR2 is FQGNSA. This CDR3 is 14 amino acids long. The CDR3 nucleotides are TGTGCCAGCAGCGCCACTAGCGGGGGGATTGAGCAGTTCTTC. It yields the protein CASSATSGGIEQFF.

The chain has TRBV5-4 and TRBJ2-7, with D possibly matching TRBD2 (6 bases). The CDR3 extends over 16 amino acids. The ends were cut back, 1 base at V and 4 bases at J, with 18 bases in the middle. Germline CDR1 is SGHNT and CDR2 is YYREEE (reference sequence). CDR3 in DNA: TGTGCCAGCAGCTTGTACGGCAGGGTAGGAGGGTACGAGCAGTACTTC. It yields the protein CASSLYGRVGGYEQYF.

The chain couples TRBV7-2 to TRBJ2-1; 8 bases are a match to TRBD1. Losses at the gene ends were 5 bases for V and 4 bases for J; bases not matched to a gene: 10. CDR1 and CDR2 (germline): SGHTA, FQGNSA. This CDR3 is 16 amino acids long. CDR3 residues: CASSLFRDRMYNEQFF. In DNA form, the CDR3 reads TGTGCCAGCAGCCTATTCCGGGACAGGATGTACAATGAGCAGTTCTTC.

This clone came up once. The chain joins TRBV10-3 to TRBJ1-5, with TRBD1 matching over 10 bases. CDR3 length: 14 amino acids. CDR1 is ENHRY and CDR2 is SYGVKD in the germline V gene. Trimming took 6 bases from V and 6 from J; bases not matched to a gene: 5. The CDR3 DNA follows: TGTGCCATCAGCCGACAGGGGGCGGGTCAGCCCCAGCATTTT. Translating gives CAISRQGAGQPQHF.

The V call is TRBV7-9, the J call TRBJ1-1; TRBD1 matches 7 bases. CDR3 length: 17 residues. CDR1 and CDR2 (germline): SEHNR, FQNEAQ (reference sequence). J was trimmed by 1 base and V by 1 base; bases with no gene match: 9. The CDR3 nucleotides read TGTGCCAGCAGCTTAGGACTAGGGGGCTCGACGAACACTGAAGCTTTCTTT. It codes for CASSLGLGGSTNTEAFF.

The rearrangement links TRBV19 to TRBJ2-7; perhaps D is TRBD1 or TRBD2 (6 bases each). This CDR3 region has 15 residues. Germline V gene data show CDR1 as LNHDA and CDR2 as SQIVND (reference sequence). Trimming removed 4 bases at V and 2 bases at J, with 15 bases between. CDR3 sequence (DNA): TGTGCCAGTAGTAATCCGGAGGGGGTTCCCTACGAGCAGTACTTC. Its translation: CASSNPEGVPYEQYF.

The CDR3 protein is CASSLEGYGYTF. CDR3 in DNA: TGTGCCAGCAGCTTAGAGGGGTATGGCTACACCTTC. The chain recombines TRBV7-2 with TRBJ1-2; perhaps TRBD1 as D (5 bases). This CDR3 contains 12 residues. The germline CDR1 and CDR2 sequences are SGHTA and FQGNSA. Trimming took off 1 base at V and 5 bases at J, with 5 bases between the two ends. Complete variable domain (other parts from reference TRBV7-2 and TRBJ1-2): GAGVSQSPSNKVTEKGKDVELRCDPISGHTALYWYRQSLGQGLEFLIYFQGNSAPDKSGLPSDRFSAERTGGSVSTLTIQRTQQEDSAVYLCASSLEGYGYTFGSGTRLTVV.

The chain recombines TRBV27 with TRBJ2-2, with 12 nucleotides matching TRBD1. This CDR3 is 15 amino acids long. Unmatched junction bases numbered 5, after V lost 5 bases and J lost 7 bases. CDR1 is MNHEY, CDR2 SMNVEV, per germline (reference sequence). CDR3 DNA: TGTGCCAGCAGTCCGGGACAGGGGGCTAACGGGGAGCTGTTTTTT. Translated: CASSPGQGANGELFF.

The chain joins TRBV2 to TRBJ2-5; the match to TRBD1 covers 7 bases. J gave up 4 bases and V 0 bases, and 5 bases lay outside the gene matches. Looked up from germline, CDR1 is SNHLY and CDR2 is FYNNEI. This CDR3 has 15 amino acids. As DNA, the CDR3 is TGTGCCAGCAGTGAAGCAGAGAACAGGGGAGAGACCCAGTACTTC. Translation gives CASSEAENRGETQYF. Full variable domain (rest looked up from reference TRBV2 and TRBJ2-5): EPEVTQTPSHQVTQMGQEVILRCVPISNHLYFYWYRQILGQKVEFLVSFYNNEISEKSEIFDDQFSVERPDGSNFTLKIRSTKLEDSAMYFCASSEAENRGETQYFGPGTRLLVL.

The chain is built from TRBV7-3 and TRBJ2-5; 11 bases agree with TRBD2. The CDR3 runs to 15 residues. Germline loops: CDR1 SGHTA, CDR2 FQGTGA. V gave up 3 bases and J gave up 5 bases; unmatched junction bases: 5. The CDR3 is CASSFSSGGAETQYF. The CDR3 DNA is TGTGCCAGCAGCTTCAGTAGCGGGGGGGCCGAGACCCAGTACTTC. Full variable domain (outside the CDR3, taken from reference TRBV7-3 and TRBJ2-5): GAGVSQTPSNKVTEKGKYVELRCDPISGHTALYWYRQSLGQGPEFLIYFQGTGAADDSGLPNDRFFAVRPEGSVSTLKIQRTERGDSAVYLCASSFSSGGAETQYFGPGTRLLVL.

V usage is TRBV7-2 and J usage is TRBJ2-1, with D uncertain. The CDR3 has 15 residues. V lost 5 bases to trimming and J lost 0 bases, with 11 bases between them. The V gene's germline CDR1 is SGHTA and CDR2 FQGNSA. CDR3 loop: CASSTAVSSYNEQFF. DNA for the CDR3: TGTGCCAGCAGCACAGCAGTTAGCTCCTACAATGAGCAGTTCTTC.

The chain has TRBV4-3 and TRBJ2-4, with 7 bases identical to TRBD1. Germline CDR1 LGHNA, CDR2 YSLEER. Trimming cost V 2 bases and J 0 bases; bases outside gene matches: 1. This CDR3 has 15 amino acids. The CDR3 bases are TGCGCCAGCAGCCAAAACAGGGGAGCCAAAAACATTCAGTACTTC. This codes for CASSQNRGAKNIQYF.

The rearrangement joins TRBV30 to TRBJ2-7, with D perhaps TRBD1 (5 bases). The V end lost 2 bases, the J end lost 2 bases, and 10 bases lay between the germline ends. The CDR3 sequence is 13 residues long. Germline assignment: CDR1 GTSNPN and CDR2 SVGIG (reference sequence). The CDR3 sequence: CAWSHQGPYEQYF. The CDR3 nucleotides are TGTGCCTGGAGTCACCAGGGTCCCTACGAGCAGTACTTC.

The rearrangement uses TRBV7-2 and TRBJ1-5; TRBD1 matches at 7 bases. CDR3 length: 15 amino acids. CDR1 and CDR2 from the germline V gene are SGHTA and FQGNSA. Trimming cost V 1 base and J 4 bases; bases outside gene matches: 4. The CDR3 spells CASSLVGGANQPQHF. CDR3 DNA: TGTGCCAGCAGCTTAGTAGGGGGCGCGAATCAGCCCCAGCATTTT.

The chain combines TRBV25-1 with TRBJ1-5; 8 bases map to TRBD1. V gave up 2 bases and J gave up 2 bases; unmatched junction bases: 8. The germline V gene encodes CDR1 MGHDK and CDR2 SYGVNS. The length of the CDR3 is 17 residues. The CDR3 region is CASSEGQGGIGNQPQHF. In nucleotides, the CDR3 is TGTGCCAGCAGTGAAGGACAGGGAGGTATTGGCAATCAGCCCCAGCATTTT.

This chain connects TRBV7-9 to TRBJ1-5, with D possibly being TRBD1 (5 bases). The length of the CDR3 is 13 residues. The V end lost 7 bases, the J end lost 5 bases, and 12 bases lay between the germline ends. The germline V gene has CDR1 SEHNR and CDR2 FQNEAQ (reference sequence). The CDR3 protein is CASTTGGYQPQHF. DNA for the CDR3: TGTGCCAGCACCACGGGGGGGTATCAGCCCCAGCATTTT.

This clone was counted only a few times. The chain is built from TRBV9 and TRBJ2-1; 10 bases fit TRBD2. Germline loops: CDR1 SGDLS, CDR2 YYNGEE. This CDR3 is 18 amino acids long. With 4 bases clipped from V and 2 bases from J, the junction kept 12 bases outside the gene matches. The CDR3: CASSSEMGSGGTYNEQFF. The CDR3 coding sequence is TGTGCCAGCAGCTCCGAGATGGGTAGCGGGGGGACCTACAATGAGCAGTTCTTC.

The CDR3 DNA sequence: TGTGCCAGCTCACCACGGTCTGGCAGGGAAGAGACCCAGTACTTC. Encoded protein: CASSPRSGREETQYF. V usage is TRBV18 and J usage is TRBJ2-5; possible D gene TRBD1, 5 bases. The CDR3 spans 15 residues. Germline CDR1 is KGHSH and CDR2 is LQKENI. V lost 1 base and J lost 3, with 12 bases in between.

V usage is TRBV7-8 and J usage is TRBJ2-2; possible D gene TRBD2, 6 bases. V lost 3 bases and J lost 0, with 17 bases in between. The CDR3 extends over 18 amino acids. From germline, CDR1 is SGHVS and CDR2 FQNEAQ. CDR3 nucleotide sequence: TGTGCCAGCAGCTTCCCCCTTGGCGGGGACGCGAACACCGGGGAGCTGTTTTTT. Protein: CASSFPLGGDANTGELFF.